These 21 T cell receptor beta chains were all obtained from the same sample, sequenced in a study of T cells in Graves' hyperthyroidism and ophthalmopathy. RNA transcripts served as the template for amplifying TCR beta CDR3 regions. First-round RT-PCR with HTBI primers amplified the TCR CDR3 region. TCRdb redid the calling of the multiplex PCR reads with MiXCR, one entry per CDR3 protein. The sample comprises some 770,000 distinct CDR3 sequences, 15% to 20% of which are singletons, and 8.4% rests with the top ten. The sequenced sample consisted of blood. The receptors shown here come from a man aged 18-30 years with Graves' hyperthyroidism.

The chain recombines TRBV4-1 with TRBJ1-5; tentatively, D is TRBD1 (5 bases). Germline loops: CDR1 MGHRA, CDR2 YSYEKL. The V end lost 4 bases, the J end lost 3 bases, and 13 bases lay between the germline ends. The CDR3 totals 15 residues. Written as DNA, the CDR3 is TGCGCCAGCAGCCGGTCAGGGTCCTCCAATCAGCCCCAGCATTTT. The encoded protein is CASSRSGSSNQPQHF.

Details on this clonotype: At one of its ends the junction is not consistent with the germline gene, which may arise from a read error. The rearrangement uses TRBV19 and TRBJ1-1, with 9 bases aligning to TRBD1. Germline CDR1 LNHDA, CDR2 SQIVND (reference sequence). This CDR3 has 13 amino acids. CDR3 residues: CVSIVQGATEAFF. CDR3 nucleotide sequence: TGTGTCAGTATAGTACAGGGGGCCACTGAAGCTTTCTTT.

The chain employs TRBV3-2 and TRBJ1-2; the table's TRBD1 call for D was not verified on the DNA. TRBV3-2 is a documented pseudogene. The CDR3 totals 15 residues. The CDR3 is CASSRRTGRKSGYTF. The CDR3, as DNA: TGTGCCAGCAGCCGCCGGACAGGGAGAAAAAGTGGCTACACCTTC.

Of note for this clonotype: At one end the junction does not follow the germline gene, possibly because of a read error. The chain employs TRBV2 and TRBJ2-7, with D possibly TRBD1 on 6 matching bases. Germline CDR1 is SNHLY and CDR2 is FYNNEI. The length of the CDR3 is 14 residues. CDR3: CAGSDQGFAYEQYF. The CDR3 nucleotides are TGTGCCGGCAGTGACCAGGGGTTCGCTTACGAGCAGTACTTC.

The CDR3 DNA sequence: TGTGCCGCCGCGGGTACGAACACCGGGGAGCTGTTTTTT. Translated: CAAAGTNTGELFF. This chain joins TRBV6-1 and TRBJ2-2, with D possibly being TRBD2 (5 bases). V was clipped by 11 bases and J by 0 bases, with 10 bases between them. The CDR3 loop spans 13 amino acids. Germline CDR1 and CDR2: MNHNS and SASEGT.

This clonotype was observed a few times. This rearrangement joins TRBV4-1 to TRBJ1-4, with 9 bases that match TRBD1. CDR1 and CDR2 (germline): MGHRA, YSYEKL. The ends lost 0 bases at V and 7 bases at J; junction bases unmatched: 6. This CDR3 comprises 16 residues. CDR3 amino acids: CASSQDLSDRGEKLFF. The CDR3 bases are TGCGCCAGCAGCCAAGATCTATCGGACAGGGGTGAAAAACTGTTTTTT.

There are many counts of this clonotype. The chain employs TRBV6-1 and TRBJ2-1; unclear D gene. Trimming took 5 bases from V and 4 from J, leaving 15 bases between them. In germline, CDR1 is MNHNS, CDR2 SASEGT. The CDR3 length is 15 residues. This CDR3 is CASSPSLGTYNEQFF. Here the CDR3 DNA reads TGTGCCAGCAGTCCAAGTTTGGGAACGTACAATGAGCAGTTCTTC.

This clonotype has at least ten counts. The chain couples TRBV20-1 to TRBJ2-3, with 9 bases fitting TRBD2. This CDR3 comprises 16 residues. Germline CDR1 DFQATT, CDR2 SNEGSKA (reference sequence). The V and J ends lost 2 bases and 0 bases, in that order; junction bases with no gene match: 6. The DNA of the CDR3 is TGCAGTGCTAGATCTCGTAGCGGGGGAAGCACAGATACGCAGTATTTT. Encoded protein: CSARSRSGGSTDTQYF.

The sample holds many counts of this clonotype. The chain combines TRBV27 with TRBJ1-2; 7 bases line up with TRBD1. V gave up 3 bases and J gave up 8 bases; unmatched junction bases: 9. Germline-derived CDR1 and CDR2 are MNHEY and SMNVEV (reference sequence). This CDR3 has 14 residues. This CDR3 reads CASSFRDSTAGYTF. The CDR3 coding sequence is TGTGCCAGCAGTTTTAGGGACAGTACAGCCGGCTACACCTTC.

This chain uses TRBV4-1 with TRBJ2-1; D not resolved. The germline V gene has CDR1 MGHRA and CDR2 YSYEKL. The CDR3 contains 14 residues. The V and J ends lost 5 bases and 4 bases respectively, with 12 bases between them. In DNA form, the CDR3 reads TGCGCCAGCAGCTATTCAATCGTATACAATGAGCAGTTCTTC. Protein: CASSYSIVYNEQFF.

This clonotype occurred a few times. The chain joins TRBV18 to TRBJ2-5, with 9 bases identical to TRBD1. J gave up 5 bases and V 2 bases, and 12 bases lay outside the gene matches. The length of the CDR3 is 17 residues. Germline CDR1 KGHSH, CDR2 LQKENI. The DNA for the CDR3 is TGTGCCAGCTCACCAGCGCCGGGACAGGGTCTGGGGGAGACCCAGTACTTC. It codes for CASSPAPGQGLGETQYF. Using reference TRBV18 and TRBJ2-5 for the parts outside the CDR3, the full variable domain is NAGVMQNPRHLVRRRGQEARLRCSPMKGHSHVYWYRQLPEEGLKFMVYLQKENIIDESGMPKERFSAEFPKEGPSILRIQQVVRGDSAAYFCASSPAPGQGLGETQYFGPGTRLLVL.

This clonotype was seen more than once but under ten times. The chain uses TRBV30 and TRBJ2-3; the D gene is possibly TRBD2 (5 bases). Trimming took off 2 bases at V and 3 bases at J, with 15 bases between the two ends. This CDR3 has 15 amino acids. The germline V gene encodes CDR1 GTSNPN and CDR2 SVGIG (reference sequence). CDR3 sequence reads: CAWSLRGSGTDTQYF. The CDR3 region has the DNA TGTGCCTGGAGTTTAAGAGGGAGTGGTACAGATACGCAGTATTTT.

This clonotype was seen many times. The gene calls are TRBV20-1 and TRBJ1-1; tentatively, D is TRBD1 (5 bases). The V and J ends lost 3 bases and 0 bases respectively, with 17 bases between them. The germline V gene has CDR1 DFQATT and CDR2 SNEGSKA (reference sequence). There are 16 residues in the CDR3. This chain's CDR3 is CSARVGGGPLNTEAFF. The CDR3 coding sequence is TGCAGTGCTAGGGTGGGGGGTGGCCCCTTGAACACTGAAGCTTTCTTT.

This clonotype was seen more than once but under ten times. The CDR3 coding sequence is TGTGCCAGCAGCCAAGAGGGGTCTGCGGAGACCCAGTACTTC. Translation gives CASSQEGSAETQYF. The rearrangement joins TRBV4-2 to TRBJ2-5; no clear D gene. In germline, CDR1 is LGHNA, CDR2 YNFKEQ. V shed 0 bases and J shed 5 bases, with 10 bases lying between them. The CDR3 is made up of 14 amino acids.

Of note for this clonotype: This may stem from a read error, because a much larger clone lies one nucleotide away. The chain uses TRBV7-9 and TRBJ2-1; 9 nucleotides agree with TRBD2. Per the germline V gene, CDR1 is SEHNR and CDR2 is FQNEAQ (reference sequence). The CDR3 runs 15 residues. In nucleotides, the CDR3 is TGTGCCAGCAGCATTCTAGCGGGAATGTACAATGAGCAGCTCTTC. Its translation is CASSILAGMYNEQLF.

The DNA for the CDR3 is TGTGCCAGCAGTGCATATGACAGGGCTCTCACTGAAGCTTTCTTT. Encoded protein: CASSAYDRALTEAFF. The gene calls are TRBV6-1 and TRBJ1-1; the match to TRBD1 covers 7 bases. CDR3 length: 15 residues. J was trimmed by 4 bases and V by 4 bases; bases with no gene match: 9. In germline, CDR1 is MNHNS, CDR2 SASEGT.

Of note for this clonotype: A much bigger clone sits one base away, suggesting this may be a read error. The chain carries TRBV12-3 or TRBV12-4 and TRBJ2-7; TRBD1 matches 12 bases. The V gene end was trimmed by 4 bases and the J gene end by 5 bases; junction bases not matched to a gene: 9. This CDR3 has 16 residues. CDR3 sequence reads: CASSYIRDRGLHEQYF. In DNA form, the CDR3 reads TGTGCCAGCAGTTACATCCGGGACAGGGGGCTCCACGAGCAGTACTTC.

V gene TRBV15 combines with J gene TRBJ1-5; 8 bases fit TRBD1. Germline V gives CDR1 LNHNV, CDR2 YYDKDF (reference sequence). The CDR3 consists of 14 residues. J lost 7 bases, V lost 6 bases, and 8 bases had no gene match. The CDR3 here is CATRDGTGEQPQHF. The CDR3 nucleotides read TGTGCCACCAGGGACGGGACAGGCGAACAGCCCCAGCATTTT.

At least ten counts were recorded for this clonotype. The chain recombines TRBV7-2 with TRBJ2-1, with 10 bases aligning to TRBD2. This CDR3 spans 15 amino acids. Germline loops: CDR1 SGHTA, CDR2 FQGNSA. Trimming took 5 bases from V and 5 from J; bases not matched to a gene: 6. For the CDR3, the DNA is TGTGCCAGCAGCCCTACTAGCGGGATTAACAATGAGCAGTTCTTC. Protein: CASSPTSGINNEQFF.

This clonotype was observed many times. This chain connects TRBV7-9 to TRBJ2-1; no clear D. The CDR3 extends over 12 amino acids. Germline V lookup: CDR1 SEHNR, CDR2 FQNEAQ (reference sequence). V lost 5 bases to trimming and J lost 3 bases, with 5 bases between them. The CDR3 DNA follows: TGTGCCAGCAGCCCTAGCTACAATGAGCAGTTCTTC. This codes for CASSPSYNEQFF.

This rearrangement joins TRBV7-9 to TRBJ2-5; 9 bases fit TRBD1. There are 15 residues in the CDR3. CDR1 SEHNR and CDR2 FQNEAQ come from the germline V gene (reference sequence). V was clipped by 4 bases and J by 4 bases; unmatched bases: 7. DNA of the CDR3: TGTGCCAGCAGCTGGGAAACAGGGGGCCTAGAGACCCAGTACTTC. Translating it yields CASSWETGGLETQYF.